One sample yielded the 6 T cell receptor beta chains listed below, sequenced in a study of identical twins. Each CDR3 protein is one row after TCRdb ran MiXCR on the 5' RACE reads. Here the sample spans over 600,000 distinct CDR3 sequences, around 20% being singletons. This sample also appeared in a second study, on T cells expressing NK-cell markers.

Input material: PBMCs. These receptors came from a woman aged 18-29 years in good health.

This clonotype has more than one count but fewer than ten. The chain links TRBV20-1 to TRBJ2-5; D gene unclear. V lost 1 base and J 2 bases, leaving 8 bases between the germline ends. Germline CDR1 is DFQATT and CDR2 is SNEGSKA (reference sequence). CDR3 length: 13 residues. The CDR3 is CSARGQAQETQYF. CDR3 DNA sequence: TGCAGTGCTAGAGGTCAAGCGCAAGAGACCCAGTACTTC.

The chain recombines TRBV6-1 with TRBJ1-1, with D possibly matching TRBD1 (5 bases). The V end lost 6 bases, the J end lost 2 bases, and 13 bases lay between the germline ends. The CDR3 spans 14 residues. From germline, CDR1 is MNHNS and CDR2 SASEGT. The CDR3 reads CASSLRQSNTEAFF. CDR3 sequence (DNA): TGTGCCAGCAGCCTAAGACAGAGTAACACTGAAGCTTTCTTT.

This chain uses TRBV20-1 with TRBJ1-6; D is undetermined. The V end lost 3 bases, the J end lost 10 bases, and 16 bases lay between the germline ends. Germline CDR1 reads DFQATT; CDR2 reads SNEGSKA (reference sequence). The CDR3 length is 14 residues. CDR3 nucleotide sequence: TGCAGTGCTAGTATTCTCTCCGGGGAATCACCCCTCCACTTT. Residues: CSASILSGESPLHF.

This clonotype was seen more than once but under ten times. The chain has TRBV15 and TRBJ2-2, with TRBD1 matching over 9 bases. With 4 bases clipped from V and 5 bases from J, the junction kept 8 bases outside the gene matches. This CDR3 has 16 amino acids. Per the germline V gene, CDR1 is LNHNV and CDR2 is YYDKDF (reference sequence). The CDR3 region has the DNA TGTGCCACCAGCACGGGGACAGGGAGGGTAACCGGGGAGCTGTTTTTT. Translation: CATSTGTGRVTGELFF.

The chain carries TRBV10-3 and TRBJ1-6; the match to TRBD1 covers 9 bases. Germline V gives CDR1 ENHRY, CDR2 SYGVKD. The CDR3 is 14 residues long. J gave up 9 bases and V 6 bases, and 6 bases lay outside the gene matches. The CDR3 is CAIRNLDRGSPLHF. DNA for the CDR3: TGTGCCATCAGAAACTTGGACAGGGGTTCACCCCTCCACTTT.

This clonotype was observed many times. CDR3 sequence (DNA): TGCAGTGCTAGCGGGGTACTACAAGAGACCCAGTACTTC. As protein: CSASGVLQETQYF. The V and J genes are TRBV20-1 and TRBJ2-5, with TRBD2 as a possible D gene (5 bases). The V end was cut by 3 bases, the J end by 2 bases, with 10 bases between. Germline values: CDR1 DFQATT, CDR2 SNEGSKA (reference sequence). The CDR3 spans 13 residues.